The rows below give T cell receptor beta chains drawn from one sample of a study of T cells after posttransplantation cyclophosphamide. Data came from immunoSEQ multiplex PCR; TCRdb stores just in-frame clones and leaves some out. Of 4,200 or so clones in the sample, roughly 77% are singletons; the top ten hold around 20%. The sample consisted of PBMCs, taken after an allogeneic stem cell transplant with post-transplant cyclophosphamide. Receptor source: a female patient aged 50-59 years who received an allogeneic stem cell transplant from a related donor, was CMV-positive, and had no GVHD. Some T cells may be supplied by the graft donor. Each CDR3 is given with its conserved first and last residue. The D gene is left open where the match is weak. Clone size is not always given. Where it is, it says once, few, many or a class for expanded clones.

CDR3 | DNA | size | V | D | J
CASSLEAAYEQYF | TGTGCCAGCAGCTTGGAGGCGGCCTACGAGCAGTACTTC | NA | TRBV5-4 | NA | TRBJ2-7
CASSDEGGLYNEQFF | TGTGCCAGCAGTGACGAAGGGGGATTGTACAATGAGCAGTTCTTC | NA | TRBV6-4 | NA | TRBJ2-1
CASSLAGERGYGYTF | TGCGCCAGCAGCTTGGCGGGGGAAAGAGGCTATGGCTACACCTTC | once | TRBV5-1 | NA | TRBJ1-2
CASSQGHTDTQYF | TGCGCCAGCAGCCAGGGTCATACAGATACGCAGTATTTT | NA | TRBV5-1 | NA | TRBJ2-3
CASSEWPAGAETQYF | TGTGCCAGCAGTGAATGGCCAGCGGGAGCCGAGACCCAGTACTTC | few | TRBV2 | TRBD2 | TRBJ2-5
CAGSDEGGLYNEQFF | TGTGCCGGCAGTGACGAAGGGGGATTGTACAATGAGCAGTTCTTC | NA | TRBV6-4 | NA | TRBJ2-1
CATSRETLFLSRGEPGANVLTF | TGTGCCACCAGCAGAGAAACCCTCTTTTTAAGCAGGGGAGAACCTGGGGCCAACGTCCTGACTTTC | NA | TRBV15 | NA | TRBJ2-6
CASSTQTGMDGTEAFF | TGTGCCAGCAGCACCCAGACAGGGATGGATGGCACTGAAGCTTTCTTT | NA | TRBV9 | TRBD1 | TRBJ1-1
CASSESQGINQPQHF | TGTGCCAGCAGTGAATCACAGGGGATAAATCAGCCCCAGCATTTT | NA | TRBV6-1 | TRBD1 | TRBJ1-5
CASAQDSTYEQYF | TGTGCCTCCGCCCAGGACAGCACCTACGAGCAGTACTTC | NA | TRBV21-1 | NA | TRBJ2-7
CASSGRQGRNSPLHF | TGTGCCAGCAGCGGGAGACAGGGTAGAAATTCACCCCTCCACTTT | NA | TRBV13 | TRBD1 | TRBJ1-6
CAWKFNGLTGDPSGGTEAFF | TGTGCCTGGAAGTTTAACGGCTTGACAGGGGATCCGAGTGGGGGCACTGAAGCTTTCTTT | NA | TRBV30 | TRBD1 | TRBJ1-1
CASSFFTQGYEQYF | TGTGCCAGCAGTTTCTTTACACAGGGTTACGAGCAGTACTTC | NA | TRBV27 | NA | TRBJ2-7
CASSPGVETNLYEQYF | TGTGCCAGCAGCCCCGGAGTAGAGACGAACCTTTACGAGCAGTACTTC | NA | TRBV5-7 | NA | TRBJ2-7
CASSSTGTGGETQYF | TGCGCCAGCAGCTCGACCGGGACAGGGGGAGAGACCCAGTACTTC | NA | TRBV5-1 | TRBD1 | TRBJ2-5
CASSLRRLGTSGGRYNEQFF | TGTGCCAGCAGTTTGCGCAGACTTGGGACTAGCGGGGGGCGGTACAATGAGCAGTTCTTC | NA | TRBV27 | TRBD2 | TRBJ2-1
CASSVWSGNTEAFF | TGTGCCAGCAGTGTGTGGTCAGGGAACACTGAAGCTTTCTTT | NA | TRBV2 | NA | TRBJ1-1
CASSPIKETQYF | TGTGCCAGCAGCCCTATTAAAGAGACCCAGTACTTC | NA | TRBV7-9 | NA | TRBJ2-5
CASSVTGSYTF | TGTGCCAGCAGCGTGACAGGGTCATACACCTTC | once | TRBV5-5 | TRBD1 | TRBJ1-2
CASSLFNTGDEQFF | TGTGCCAGCAGCTTATTCAATACCGGGGATGAGCAGTTCTTC | NA | TRBV7-9 | NA | TRBJ2-1
CASSRTGARTNEKLFF | TGTGCCAGCAGCAGGACAGGGGCCCGAACTAATGAAAAACTGTTTTTT | NA | TRBV5-6 | TRBD1 | TRBJ1-4
CASSPDRGVGGYTF | TGTGCCAGTAGCCCCGACAGGGGGGTGGGGGGCTACACCTTC | NA | TRBV19 | TRBD1 | TRBJ1-2
CAWTEGGRLRDTQYF | TGTGCCTGGACAGAGGGCGGGAGATTGAGAGATACGCAGTATTTT | NA | TRBV30 | TRBD2 | TRBJ2-3
CASSLGQEPGKLFF | TGTGCCAGCAGCCTGGGACAGGAGCCTGGGAAACTGTTTTTT | few | TRBV7-8 | TRBD1 | TRBJ1-4
CASSYSGGEIGYTF | TGTGCCAGCAGTTACTCGGGGGGGGAAATTGGCTACACCTTC | NA | TRBV6-5 | NA | TRBJ1-2
CSASFQGLNTEAFF | TGCAGCGCGTCGTTTCAGGGCCTTAACACTGAAGCTTTCTTT | NA | TRBV29-1 | NA | TRBJ1-1
CASSQRQGQETQYF | TGCGCCAGCAGCCAGCGACAGGGGCAGGAGACCCAGTACTTC | NA | TRBV4-1 | TRBD1 | TRBJ2-5
CASSLRQDMNTEAFF | TGTGCCAGCAGTTTACGACAGGACATGAACACTGAAGCTTTCTTT | NA | TRBV28 | NA | TRBJ1-1
CASRPGLGNEQFF | TGTGCCAGCAGGCCAGGACTAGGAAATGAGCAGTTCTTC | NA | TRBV5-4 | TRBD2 | TRBJ2-1
CASSSTGGPDTQYF | TGTGCCAGCAGCTCAACAGGGGGCCCAGATACGCAGTATTTT | NA | TRBV11-1 | TRBD1 | TRBJ2-3
CASSLRTGGNVNTEAFF | TGTGCCAGCAGCCTGAGGACAGGGGGTAACGTGAACACTGAAGCTTTCTTT | NA | TRBV5-6 | TRBD1 | TRBJ1-1
CASSWGDRSLANEKLFF | TGCGCCAGCAGCTGGGGGGACAGATCTTTAGCTAATGAAAAACTGTTTTTT | NA | TRBV5-1 | TRBD1 | TRBJ1-4
CASSETGVEKLFF | TGTGCCAGCAGTGAGACAGGGGTCGAGAAACTGTTTTTT | few | TRBV25-1 | TRBD1 | TRBJ1-4
CASSLPGQGNTEAFF | TGTGCCAGCAGTTTACCTGGACAGGGGAACACTGAAGCTTTCTTT | once | TRBV28 | TRBD1 | TRBJ1-1
CASSLAPRSGELFF | TGCGCCAGCAGCTTGGCTCCTAGGTCGGGGGAGCTGTTTTTT | few | TRBV5-1 | NA | TRBJ2-2
CASSSLAGGGTDTQYF | TGCGCCAGCAGCTCCCTAGCGGGAGGAGGCACAGATACGCAGTATTTT | NA | TRBV5-1 | TRBD2 | TRBJ2-3
CASSLEGGAGANVLTF | TGTGCCAGCAGCTTAGAGGGGGGGGCTGGGGCCAACGTCCTGACTTTC | once | TRBV11-2 | TRBD2 | TRBJ2-6
CASSPVSGRATGELFF | TGCGCCAGCAGCCCGGTCAGCGGGAGGGCCACCGGGGAGCTGTTTTTT | NA | TRBV5-1 | TRBD2 | TRBJ2-2
CATSHGEETQYF | TGTGCCACCAGTCACGGGGAAGAGACCCAGTACTTC | NA | TRBV15 | NA | TRBJ2-5
CASRKTAGQETQYF | TGTGCCAGCAGAAAGACAGCGGGACAAGAGACCCAGTACTTC | NA | TRBV6-5 | TRBD2 | TRBJ2-5
CASSPPIEGSSYNEQFF | TGTGCCAGCTCACCACCTATCGAGGGCAGCTCCTACAATGAGCAGTTCTTC | once | TRBV18 | NA | TRBJ2-1
CASSWTAGGYNEQFF | TGTGCCAGCAGCTGGACGGCAGGGGGGTACAATGAGCAGTTCTTC | NA | TRBV6-1 | NA | TRBJ2-1
CAITTGAKNTQYF | TGTGCCATTACGACAGGGGCCAAGAATACGCAGTATTTT | NA | TRBV28 | TRBD1 | TRBJ2-3
CASSLMGGAGPNEQFF | TGTGCCAGCAGCTTAATGGGGGGGGCAGGGCCCAATGAGCAGTTCTTC | NA | TRBV7-3 | NA | TRBJ2-1
CASSLAKTGGNEKLFF | TGCGCCAGCAGCTTGGCTAAGACAGGGGGGAATGAAAAACTGTTTTTT | few | TRBV5-1 | TRBD1 | TRBJ1-4
CASSEVTVLSSPQHF | TGTGCCAGCAGTGAGGTGACAGTCCTCTCCAGCCCCCAGCATTTT | NA | TRBV6-1 | NA | TRBJ1-5